This T cell receptor beta chain was profiled in a study of early T cells in non-severe SARS-CoV-2 infection. Overall study: The sequenced material was bulk RNA from unsorted whole blood, and its chains were unpaired.

Study conclusions and caveats: Private and CD4 specificities were missed by VDJdb matching, which favored anti-spike CD8 responses.

Attachment of unique molecular identifiers was made to individual cDNA molecules. Each CDR3 protein is one row after TCRdb ran MiXCR on the 5' RACE reads. The table shows tens of thousands of distinct CDR3 sequences, with 13% to 15% occurring only once. The CDR3 runs 15 residues. Germline V CDR1 and CDR2: SGHAT, FQNNGV. Trimming pared 1 base from V and 3 bases from J, leaving 12 bases between. This clonotype was recorded a few times. Its specificity is not known. The clonotype was recovered from an adult who was a healthcare worker with PCR-confirmed SARS-CoV-2 infection or an uninfected control (not recorded which). The sequencing sample was made of whole blood. The gene calls are TRBV11-2 and TRBJ1-1, with no clear D. This chain's CDR3 is CASSLVSGSHTEAFF. The CDR3, as DNA: TGTGCCAGCAGCTTAGTTTCAGGCAGCCACACTGAAGCTTTCTTT.